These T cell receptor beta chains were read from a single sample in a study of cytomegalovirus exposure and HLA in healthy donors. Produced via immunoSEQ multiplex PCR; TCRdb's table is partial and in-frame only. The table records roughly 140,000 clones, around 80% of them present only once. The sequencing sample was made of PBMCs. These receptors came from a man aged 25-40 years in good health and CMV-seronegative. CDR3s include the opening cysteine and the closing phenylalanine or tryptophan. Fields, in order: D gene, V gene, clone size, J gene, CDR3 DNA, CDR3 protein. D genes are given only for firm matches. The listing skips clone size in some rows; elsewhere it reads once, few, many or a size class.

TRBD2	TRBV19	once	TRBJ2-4	TGTGCCACCCTGAGCCGGCTAGCTGGGGGGGAAAACATTCAGTACTTC	CATLSRLAGGENIQYF
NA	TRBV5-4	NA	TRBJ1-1	TGTGCCAGCAGCCCGGAACGGGGGAAGGCTGAAGCTTTCTTT	CASSPERGKAEAFF
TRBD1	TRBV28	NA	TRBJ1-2	TGTGCCAGCAGTCTTGGACAGGGCTATGGCTACACCTTC	CASSLGQGYGYTF
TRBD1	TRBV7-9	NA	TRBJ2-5	TGTGCCAGCATAGCGAGACAGGGGCCCCAAGAGACCCAGTACTTC	CASIARQGPQETQYF
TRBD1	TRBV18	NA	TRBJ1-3	TGTGCCAGCTCACCCGGGACAGGGGGACTTACTGGAAACACCATATATTTT	CASSPGTGGLTGNTIYF
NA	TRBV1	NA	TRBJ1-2	TGCACCAGCAGCCATCGCTCCTCCGGGACAGGAGGATTTGACTATGGCTACACCTTC	CTSSHRSSGTGGFDYGYTF
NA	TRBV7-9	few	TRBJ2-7	TGTGCCAGCAGCTTAGCTGGTGAGGGTTCCGAGCAGTACTTC	CASSLAGEGSEQYF
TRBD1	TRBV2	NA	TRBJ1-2	TGTGCCAGCAGTCTACAGGGGGACTATGGCTACACCTTC	CASSLQGDYGYTF
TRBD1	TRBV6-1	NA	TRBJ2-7	TGTGCCAGCAGTGCCCGGGACAGGGCCTCCTACGAGCAGTACTTC	CASSARDRASYEQYF
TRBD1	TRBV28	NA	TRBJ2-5	TGTGCCAGCAGTTCAAGTGGCCGACAGGGTAGGGGAGAGACCCAGTACTTC	CASSSSGRQGRGETQYF
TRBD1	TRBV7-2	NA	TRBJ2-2	TGTGCCAGCAGCCCAGGGGGCTACGCACCCGGGGAGCTGTTTTTT	CASSPGGYAPGELFF
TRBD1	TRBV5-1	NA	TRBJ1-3	TGCGCCAGCAAGGACAGGGGGCCAGGAAACACCATATATTTT	CASKDRGPGNTIYF
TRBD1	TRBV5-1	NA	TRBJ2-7	TGCGCCAGCAGCCCGGGACAGTTCCCCGAGCAGTACTTC	CASSPGQFPEQYF
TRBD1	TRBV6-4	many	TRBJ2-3	TGTGCCAGCAGTGAGACAGGGGGCACAGATACGCAGTATTTT	CASSETGGTDTQYF
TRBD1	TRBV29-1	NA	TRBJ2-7	TGCAGCGCACGAACTGGGACAGGGGTAAATGAGCAGTACTTC	CSARTGTGVNEQYF
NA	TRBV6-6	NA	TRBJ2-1	TGTGCCAGCAGTACCGGGACAAACTACAATGAGCAGTTCTTC	CASSTGTNYNEQFF
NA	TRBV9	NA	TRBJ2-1	TGTGCCAGCAGCGTAGTGTCAAATGAGCAGTTCTTC	CASSVVSNEQFF
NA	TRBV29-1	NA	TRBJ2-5	TGCAGCGTGGTTCAACGGGAGACCCAGTACTTC	CSVVQRETQYF
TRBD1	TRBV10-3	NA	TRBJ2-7	TGTGCCATTACCCCGGGACAGGGGACTTACGAGCAGTACTTC	CAITPGQGTYEQYF
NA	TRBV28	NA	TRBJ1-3	TGTGCCAGCAGTTTTTCTTCTTCCGCGGCCGCCGGAAACACCATATATTTT	CASSFSSSAAAGNTIYF
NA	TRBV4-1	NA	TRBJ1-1	TGCGCCAGCAGCCAAGATATCAACACTGAAGCTTTCTTT	CASSQDINTEAFF
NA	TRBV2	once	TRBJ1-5	TGTGCCAGCAGTGAGGGGCCTTCCTATAGCAATCAGCCCCAGCATTTT	CASSEGPSYSNQPQHF
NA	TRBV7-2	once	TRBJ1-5	TGTGCCAGCAGCTTCGGGAGGGGGACCCCCGGTCAGCCCCAGCATTTT	CASSFGRGTPGQPQHF
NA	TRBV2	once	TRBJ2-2	TGTGCCAGCAGTACAGGTGGCGGCACCGGGGAGCTGTTTTTT	CASSTGGGTGELFF
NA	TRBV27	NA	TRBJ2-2	TGTGCCAGCAGTTTAAACGGGCTAGCGCGCGAAGCGAACACCGGGGAGCTGTTTTTT	CASSLNGLAREANTGELFF
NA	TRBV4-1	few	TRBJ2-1	TGCGCCAGCAGCCAGGGGCTGTTGCGGGAGCAGTTCTTC	CASSQGLLREQFF
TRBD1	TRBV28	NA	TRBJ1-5	TGTGCCAGCAGTCGGGGCGAGGGGGCCGGTGGTCAGCCCCAGCATTTT	CASSRGEGAGGQPQHF
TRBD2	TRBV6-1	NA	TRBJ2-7	TGTGCCAGCAGTGAAAACACACTAGCGGGGGGAGTAAGCTTC	CASSENTLAGGVSF
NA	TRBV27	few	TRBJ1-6	TGTGCCAGCAGTTCAATTTATTCACCCCTCCACTTT	CASSSIYSPLHF
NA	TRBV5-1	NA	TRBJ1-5	TGCGCCAGCAGCTTGGCCCAAGGGGAACAGCCCCAGCATTTT	CASSLAQGEQPQHF
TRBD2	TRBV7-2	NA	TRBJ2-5	TGTGCCAGCAGCGGCCGGGGACTAGCGGGCGGAGAGACCCAGTACTTC	CASSGRGLAGGETQYF
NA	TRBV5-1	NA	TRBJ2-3	TGCGCCAGCAGCTCAGGCCCTAGCACAGATACGCAGTATTTT	CASSSGPSTDTQYF
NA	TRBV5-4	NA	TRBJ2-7	TGTGCCAGCAGCTTGCAACAGGGTGGGAACTACGAGCAGTACTTC	CASSLQQGGNYEQYF
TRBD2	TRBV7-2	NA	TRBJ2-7	TGTGCCAGCAGCTTCCCCCTCTCGCGGGAGTGGGTTGGCGAGCAGTACTTC	CASSFPLSREWVGEQYF
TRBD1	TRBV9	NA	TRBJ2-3	TGTGCCAGCAGCACCAGGGAGGGGGACAGGGGAGATACGCAGTATTTT	CASSTREGDRGDTQYF
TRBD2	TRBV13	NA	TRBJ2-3	TGTGCCAGCAGCCAGGGACTAGCGAGGACAGATACGCAGTATTTT	CASSQGLARTDTQYF
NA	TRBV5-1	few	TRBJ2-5	TGCGCCAGCAGCTTGGGGAGCGTTCAAGAGACCCAGTACTTC	CASSLGSVQETQYF
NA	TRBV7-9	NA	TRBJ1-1	TGTGCCAGCAGCTTAGGACAGGCGAACACTGAAGCTTTCTTT	CASSLGQANTEAFF
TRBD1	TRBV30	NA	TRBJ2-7	TGTGCCTGGAGTACCCGGGACAGGGGGACCTACGAGCAGTACTTC	CAWSTRDRGTYEQYF
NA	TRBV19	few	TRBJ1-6	TGTGCCAGTAGCTCCGACAGCTATAATTCACCCCTCCACTTT	CASSSDSYNSPLHF
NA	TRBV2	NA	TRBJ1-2	TGTGCCAGCATAGGTCAGGGGTCCAATGGCTACACCTTC	CASIGQGSNGYTF
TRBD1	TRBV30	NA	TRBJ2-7	TGTGCCTGGACGACAGGGGTGGTTTCGGACGAGCAGTACTTC	CAWTTGVVSDEQYF
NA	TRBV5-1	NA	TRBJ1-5	TGCGCCAGCAGCCCGGGACACCAGAATCAGCCCCAGCATTTT	CASSPGHQNQPQHF
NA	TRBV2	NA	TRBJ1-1	TGTGCCCGCGGTGGAGAAATTAACACTGAAGCTTTCTTT	CARGGEINTEAFF
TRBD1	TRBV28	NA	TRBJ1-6	TGTGCCAGCAGTTCGACAGGGTCGAATTCACCCCTCCACTTT	CASSSTGSNSPLHF